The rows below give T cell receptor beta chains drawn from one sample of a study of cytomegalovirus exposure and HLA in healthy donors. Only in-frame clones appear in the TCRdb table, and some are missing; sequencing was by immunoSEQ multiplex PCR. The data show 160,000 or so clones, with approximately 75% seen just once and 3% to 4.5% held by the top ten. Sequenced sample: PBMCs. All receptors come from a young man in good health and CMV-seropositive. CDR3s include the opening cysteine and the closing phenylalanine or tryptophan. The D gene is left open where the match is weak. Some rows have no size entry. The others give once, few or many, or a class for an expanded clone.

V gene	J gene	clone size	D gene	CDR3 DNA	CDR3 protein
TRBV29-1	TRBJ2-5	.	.	TGCAGCGTGGCACAGATCGGAGAGACCCAGTACTTC	CSVAQIGETQYF
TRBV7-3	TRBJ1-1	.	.	TGTGCCAGCAGCGGAACAGGGTACACTGAAGCTTTCTTT	CASSGTGYTEAFF
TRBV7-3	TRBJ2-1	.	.	TGTGCCAGCAGCCGCCGGGGTGTCAATGAGCAGTTCTTC	CASSRRGVNEQFF
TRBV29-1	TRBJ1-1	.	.	TGCAGCTCATTAACCCTCTCGGCGGGCACTGAAGCTTTCTTT	CSSLTLSAGTEAFF
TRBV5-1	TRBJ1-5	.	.	TGCGCCAGCAGCTTGTTAATTGAGAATAGCAATCAGCCCCAGCATTTT	CASSLLIENSNQPQHF
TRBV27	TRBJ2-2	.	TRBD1	TGTGCCAGCAGTTTACAGGGGGTCACCGGGGAGCTGTTTTTT	CASSLQGVTGELFF
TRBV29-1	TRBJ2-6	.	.	TGCAGCGTGGAGGGAAGGGGCGACTCTGGGGCCAACGTCCTGACTTTC	CSVEGRGDSGANVLTF
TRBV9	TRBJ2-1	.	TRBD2	TGTGCCAGCAGCGTCCTGTCGCGGGGGGGATACAATGAGCAGTTCTTC	CASSVLSRGGYNEQFF
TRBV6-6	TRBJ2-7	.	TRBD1	TGTGCCAGCATTGACCGGGACAGGGGCGACGAGCAGTACTTC	CASIDRDRGDEQYF
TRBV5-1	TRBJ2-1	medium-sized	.	TGCGCCAGCAGCTTACAGGCCTCCTACAATGAGCAGTTCTTC	CASSLQASYNEQFF
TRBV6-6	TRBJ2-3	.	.	TGTGCCAGCAGTTACTCGGGGGAGGCCGGCACAGATACGCAGTATTTT	CASSYSGEAGTDTQYF
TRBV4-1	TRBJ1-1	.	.	TGCGCCAGCAGCCAAGATCCGGGTATAGCTTTCTTT	CASSQDPGIAFF
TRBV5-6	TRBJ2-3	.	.	TGTGCCAGCAGCTTGATGGCACAGGTCCTCACAGATACGCAGTATTTT	CASSLMAQVLTDTQYF
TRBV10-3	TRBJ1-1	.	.	TGTGCCATCAGGGATCCCCGGGGGGAAGCTTTCTTT	CAIRDPRGEAFF
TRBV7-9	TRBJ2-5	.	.	TGTGCCAGCAGCTTTGGAGGTGGGGAGACCCAGTACTTC	CASSFGGGETQYF
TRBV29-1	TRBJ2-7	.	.	TGCAGCGTCAGAGGGAGTTTCGGGCAGTACTTC	CSVRGSFGQYF
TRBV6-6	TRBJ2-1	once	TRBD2	TGTGCCGGGACTAGCGGGGGGGCTCACAATGAGCAGTTCTTC	CAGTSGGAHNEQFF
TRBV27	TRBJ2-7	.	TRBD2	TGTGCCAGCTGGGGGACTAGCGGGATCTACGAGCAGTACTTC	CASWGTSGIYEQYF
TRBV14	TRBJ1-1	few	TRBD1	TGTGCCAGCAGCCGCGACAGGGAGACTGAAGCTTTCTTT	CASSRDRETEAFF
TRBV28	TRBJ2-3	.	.	TGTGCCAGCAGTCCCACAGATAGCACAGATACGCAGTATTTT	CASSPTDSTDTQYF
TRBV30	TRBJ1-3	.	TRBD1	TGTGCCTGGAGAGGACAGGGGGCTGGAAACACCATATATTTT	CAWRGQGAGNTIYF
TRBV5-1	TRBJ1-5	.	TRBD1	TGCGCCAGCAGCTTGGGTGGCCTTCAGGGGGTAAATCAGCCCCAGCATTTT	CASSLGGLQGVNQPQHF
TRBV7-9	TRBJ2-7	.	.	TGTGCCAGCAGCTTAACAGACACCGTCGGCGAGCAGTACTTC	CASSLTDTVGEQYF
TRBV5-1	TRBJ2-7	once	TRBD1	TGCGCCAGCAGCTCGGGACAGGGGTGGTACGAGCAGTACTTC	CASSSGQGWYEQYF
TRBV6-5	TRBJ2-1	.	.	TGTGCCAGCAGTCCCTGGACAGATTCCTACAATGAGCAGTTCTTC	CASSPWTDSYNEQFF
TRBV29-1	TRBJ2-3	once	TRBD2	TGCAGCGCTTCCCGGGGGGGCAGCACAGATACGCAGTATTTT	CSASRGGSTDTQYF
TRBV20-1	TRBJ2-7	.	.	TGCAGTGCTAAGGTCCCGGAGGAGCAGTACTTC	CSAKVPEEQYF
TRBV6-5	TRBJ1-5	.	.	TGTGCCAGCAGTTCCAAATACAGGGGCAATCAGCCCCAGCATTTT	CASSSKYRGNQPQHF
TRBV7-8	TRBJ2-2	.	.	TGTGCCAGCAGCTTAAGAAGGGGTAGCCGGGCCGGGGAGCTGTTTTTT	CASSLRRGSRAGELFF
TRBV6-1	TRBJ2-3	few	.	TGTGCCAGCAGCACCGGGACACTAAGCACAGATACGCAGTATTTT	CASSTGTLSTDTQYF
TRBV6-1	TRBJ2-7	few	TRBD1	TGTGCCAGCAGCCGGGACAGTAGCTCCTACGAGCAGTACTTC	CASSRDSSSYEQYF
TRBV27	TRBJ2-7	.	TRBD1	TGTGCCAGCAGATACAGGGGTCAGATCTACGAGCAGTACTTC	CASRYRGQIYEQYF
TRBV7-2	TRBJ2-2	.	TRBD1	TGTGCCAGCAGCTTAACAGGGGACAGCACCGGGGAGCTGTTTTTT	CASSLTGDSTGELFF
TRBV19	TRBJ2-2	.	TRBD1	TGTGCCAGTAGTGCAGACAGGGCTACCGGGGAGCTGTTTTTT	CASSADRATGELFF
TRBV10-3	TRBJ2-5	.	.	TGTGCCATCAGTACGACTGGGGGGGCGGAGACCCAGTACTTC	CAISTTGGAETQYF
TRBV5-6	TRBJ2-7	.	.	TGTGCCAGCACCCAGGGGTCCTACGAGCAGTACTTC	CASTQGSYEQYF
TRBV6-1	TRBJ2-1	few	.	TGTGCCAGCATGAGGGCGGTTTCCTACAATGAGCAGTTCTTC	CASMRAVSYNEQFF
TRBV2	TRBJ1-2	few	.	TGTGCCAGCAGTGAAGTGGGGCAGGCCTATGGCTACACCTTC	CASSEVGQAYGYTF
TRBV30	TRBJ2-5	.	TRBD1	TGTGCCGCTTCGACAGGGGCGGGAGAGACCCAGTACTTC	CAASTGAGETQYF
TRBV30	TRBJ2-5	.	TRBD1	TGTGCCTGGGCAGGGGCGATAACAGGGGGCCGGGAGACCCAGTACTTC	CAWAGAITGGRETQYF
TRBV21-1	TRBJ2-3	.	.	TGTGCCAGCAGCAGGGGCGGGAATACGCAGTATTTT	CASSRGGNTQYF
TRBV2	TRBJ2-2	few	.	TGTGCCAGCATCCAGACACGGAACACCGGGGAGCTGTTTTTT	CASIQTRNTGELFF
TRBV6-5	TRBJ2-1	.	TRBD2	TGTGCCAGCAGCCTCGGGGGGGCACATGAGCAGTTCTTC	CASSLGGAHEQFF
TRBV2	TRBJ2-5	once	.	TGTGCCAGCAACCAGGGGCTACTCCAAGAGACCCAGTACTTC	CASNQGLLQETQYF
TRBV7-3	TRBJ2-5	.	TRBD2	TGTGCCAGCAGCTTAGCGGGACTAGCGGGGGAGACCCAGTACTTC	CASSLAGLAGETQYF
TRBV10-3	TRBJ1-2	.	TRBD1	TGTGCCATCAGTGAAAGTTTTCTGGAGCAGGGGGCATGGGGCTACACCTTC	CAISESFLEQGAWGYTF
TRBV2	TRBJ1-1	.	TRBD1	TGTGCCAGCAGTGAACAGGGACAGGACACTGAAGCTTTCTTT	CASSEQGQDTEAFF